This T cell receptor beta chain was captured by sequencing in a study of T cell responses to AZD1222 COVID-19 vaccine. On the study more broadly: Pooled together were second doses at about 4 or about 12 weeks.

CDR3 length: 12 residues. CDR1 is WSHSY and CDR2 is SAAADI in the germline V gene. V was shortened by 8 bases and J by 6 bases, with 13 bases between the two germline ends. This clone came up a few times. Antigen unknown. Data came from immunoSEQ multiplex PCR; TCRdb stores just in-frame clones and leaves some out. The repertoire holds nearly 100,000 clones, with around nine tenths as singletons. General study points: With two AZD1222 doses given, Spike-specific TCR breadth and depth both rose. Unmutated variant regions reportedly attract nearly half of all spike-specific TCRs.

The chain links TRBV10-2 to TRBJ1-1, with D unclear. The sequence was obtained from an adult in good health. The material was peripheral blood, obtained on day 0 of AZD1222 vaccination. The CDR3 protein is CASFGPTAEAFF. In DNA form, the CDR3 reads TGCGCCAGCTTCGGACCGACGGCTGAAGCTTTCTTT.